One sample yielded the 23 T cell receptor beta chains listed below, sequenced in a study of T cells in Graves' hyperthyroidism and ophthalmopathy. TCR beta CDR3 regions were amplified from RNA transcripts. The HTBI primer set was used in a first-round RT-PCR of the TCR CDR3. TCRdb itself ran the multiplex PCR reads through MiXCR, one entry per CDR3 protein. The table has just under 750,000 distinct CDR3 sequences, over 35% seen once. Sequencing was carried out using blood. These receptors were collected from a woman aged 40-49 years with Graves' hyperthyroidism.

This clonotype occurred many times. The rearrangement links TRBV20-1 to TRBJ1-6; possibly TRBD1 for D (5 bases). The CDR3 is 17 amino acids. The V end lost 1 base, the J end lost 9 bases, and 22 bases lay between the germline ends. Germline lookup yields CDR1 DFQATT and CDR2 SNEGSKA (reference sequence). In DNA form, the CDR3 reads TGCAGTGCTAGAGGTCGAGGTCCTGGGGCTTGGGCTTCACCCCTCCACTTT. Protein product: CSARGRGPGAWASPLHF.

CDR3 DNA: TGTGCCAGCAAACGACTCGACAGGGCCAACGTCCTGACTTTC. Translated, it gives CASKRLDRANVLTF. This sequence joins TRBV5-2 and TRBJ2-6. TRBV5-2 is noted as a pseudogene. There are 14 residues in the CDR3.

This clonotype was recorded many times. The chain recombines TRBV6-5 with TRBJ1-1; TRBD1 agrees at 7 bases. The CDR3 is 15 residues long. Germline CDR1 reads MNHEY; CDR2 reads SVGAGI. The V segment lost 0 bases and the J segment 3 bases; nucleotides outside the gene matches: 4. The CDR3 DNA reads TGTGCCAGCAGTTACTCGAGACAGGGCGACACTGAAGCTTTCTTT. Its translation is CASSYSRQGDTEAFF.

This clonotype was recorded a few times. The chain is built from TRBV14 and TRBJ2-7; weak D call: TRBD1 (5 bases). The CDR3 is made up of 15 amino acids. Germline lookup yields CDR1 SGHDN and CDR2 FVKESK. With 4 bases removed from V and 5 bases from J, the gap between germline ends came to 18 bases. CDR3 sequence reads: CASSLQGPRVDEQYF. DNA of the CDR3: TGTGCCAGCAGCCTCCAGGGCCCCCGGGTCGACGAGCAGTACTTC.

This clonotype was detected only a few times. The V call is TRBV7-8, the J call TRBJ2-7, with 8 nucleotides matching TRBD2. Germline CDR1 reads SGHVS; CDR2 reads FQNEAQ. This CDR3 spans 14 amino acids. After removal of 6 bases from V and 3 bases from J, the junction contained 7 bases not matched to a gene. The CDR3, as DNA: TGTGCCAGCAGTAACGGGGGGGGACGCTACGAGCAGTACTTC. Translated, it gives CASSNGGGRYEQYF.

The chain has TRBV7-9 and TRBJ2-5; D uncertain. Looked up from germline, CDR1 is SEHNR and CDR2 is FQNEAQ (reference sequence). CDR3 length: 13 residues. Trimming removed 3 bases at V and 1 base at J, with 6 bases between. For the CDR3, the DNA is TGTGCCAGCAGCTTGTTTGCCCAAGAGACCCAGTACTTC. Its translation is CASSLFAQETQYF.

The rearrangement links TRBV19 to TRBJ2-3; D is unclear. The CDR3 has 13 residues. The germline V and J ends were trimmed by 2 bases and 2 bases, with 5 bases remaining between them. CDR1 is LNHDA, CDR2 SQIVND, per germline (reference sequence). The CDR3 DNA reads as TGTGCCAGTAGTATAACGGTCACAGATACGCAGTATTTT. Protein product: CASSITVTDTQYF.

The genes are TRBV7-2 and TRBJ2-3; D ambiguous. Germline CDR1 SGHTA, CDR2 FQGNSA. CDR3 size: 13 residues. The V end was cut by 1 base, the J end by 5 bases, with 7 bases between. CDR3 loop: CASSLEGIDTQYF. CDR3 nucleotides: TGTGCCAGCAGCTTAGAGGGAATAGATACGCAGTATTTT.

This clonotype showed up just a few times. The V call is TRBV6-6, the J call TRBJ2-5; D assignment may be TRBD1 or TRBD2 (5 bases each). The CDR3 length is 12 residues. V lost 4 bases and J 10 bases, leaving 13 bases between the germline ends. Germline V gene data show CDR1 as MNHNY and CDR2 as SVGAGI (reference sequence). The CDR3 protein is CASSLPGRDQYF. The CDR3 nucleotides read TGTGCCAGCAGTTTACCGGGACGAGACCAGTACTTC.

This clonotype was observed a few times. The rearrangement uses TRBV10-3 and TRBJ1-2; weak D call: TRBD1 (5 bases). The CDR3 runs 14 residues. Trimming shortened V by 2 bases and J by 2 bases, and 9 bases separated the two germline ends. CDR1 and CDR2 from the germline V gene are ENHRY and SYGVKD. This CDR3 reads CAISERGSNYGYTF. The CDR3 coding sequence is TGTGCCATCAGTGAGAGGGGATCGAACTATGGCTACACCTTC.

The rearrangement uses TRBV2 and TRBJ2-1; 8 bases line up with TRBD2. V lost 9 bases to trimming and J lost 6 bases; unmatched junction nucleotides: 13. Germline V gene lookup returns CDR1 SNHLY and CDR2 FYNNEI. The CDR3 length is 15 residues. CDR3 in amino acids: CASSQLAEGLNEQFF. In DNA, the CDR3 is TGTGCCAGTAGCCAACTAGCGGAGGGCCTCAATGAGCAGTTCTTC.

This clonotype has ten or more counts. V is TRBV7-2 and J is TRBJ2-5; D could derive from TRBD1 or TRBD2 (5 bases each). V lost 7 bases to trimming and J lost 5 bases, with 23 bases between them. Per germline, CDR1 SGHTA and CDR2 FQGNSA. The CDR3 contains 16 residues. The CDR3 sequence is CASKSRERGMGETQYF. For the CDR3, the DNA is TGTGCCAGCAAGAGTCGAGAGAGGGGAATGGGCGAGACCCAGTACTTC. Combining the CDR3 with reference TRBV7-2 and TRBJ2-5 gives the whole variable domain GAGVSQSPSNKVTEKGKDVELRCDPISGHTALYWYRQSLGQGLEFLIYFQGNSAPDKSGLPSDRFSAERTGGSVSTLTIQRTQQEDSAVYLCASKSRERGMGETQYFGPGTRLLVL.

The J gene is TRBJ1-1, the V gene TRBV10-3, with 8 positions matching TRBD1. Germline V gene lookup returns CDR1 ENHRY and CDR2 SYGVKD. Trimming at V came to 7 bases and at J to 5 bases, leaving 6 bases not matched to a gene. The CDR3 extends over 13 amino acids. CDR3 region: CAITRTGGTEAFF. The CDR3 coding sequence is TGTGCCATCACTCGAACAGGGGGAACTGAAGCTTTCTTT.

Ten or more counts support this clonotype. The chain couples TRBV14 to TRBJ1-6; D not resolved. V lost 1 base to trimming and J lost 8 bases, with 6 bases between them. This CDR3 has 13 residues. Per germline, CDR1 SGHDN and CDR2 FVKESK. The CDR3 DNA is TGTGCCAGCAGCCAAGTCGGGCATTCACCCCTCCACTTT. Protein: CASSQVGHSPLHF.

This clonotype has just a few counts. The chain employs TRBV6-2 or TRBV6-3 and TRBJ2-7; no reliable D call. The V end lost 0 bases, the J end lost 4 bases, and 10 bases lay between the germline ends. This CDR3 contains 14 residues. Looked up from germline, CDR1 is MNHEY and CDR2 is SVGEGT. Written as DNA, the CDR3 is TGTGCCAGCAGTTACTCGAGTCTGTATTACGAGCAGTACTTC. It specifies CASSYSSLYYEQYF.

Of note for this clonotype: A much larger clone lies one base from this, so it may be a read error. The CDR3 sequence is CASRPDRSGANVPTF. CDR3 bases: TGTGCCAGTAGGCCAGATCGGTCTGGGGCCAACGTCCCGACTTTC. The chain combines TRBV19 with TRBJ2-6, with D perhaps TRBD1 (5 bases). The CDR3 totals 15 residues. CDR1 and CDR2 (germline): LNHDA, SQIVND (reference sequence). Supplemented by reference TRBV19 and TRBJ2-6, the full variable domain reads DGGITQSPKYLFRKEGQNVTLSCEQNLNHDAMYWYRQDPGQGLRLIYYSQIVNDFQKGDIAEGYSVSREKKESFPLTVTSAQKNPTAFYLCASRPDRSGANVPTFGAGSRLTVL.

This clonotype was observed at least ten times. The CDR3 is CASSFPRQGGRNTEAFF. CDR3 sequence (DNA): TGTGCCAGCAGCTTCCCTAGACAGGGGGGGAGGAACACTGAAGCTTTCTTT. V and J are TRBV7-9 and TRBJ1-1, with 9 positions matching TRBD1. The V and J ends lost 3 bases and 1 base, in that order; junction bases with no gene match: 9. This CDR3 has 17 amino acids. The germline gives CDR1 SEHNR, CDR2 FQNEAQ (reference sequence).

Comments on this clonotype: It is likely a read error, because the conserved phenylalanine at the end of the CDR3 is missing. The DNA is left out, because the CDR3 cannot be placed on it with certainty; the CDR3 is given as TCRdb lists it. The genes are TRBV7-9 and TRBJ1-1; the D segment call TRBD1 is taken from the table without a DNA check. Ends included, the CDR3 has 12 residues. Germline loops: CDR1 SEHNR, CDR2 FQNEAQ (reference sequence). The CDR3 spells CASTSSGGGPFL.

This clonotype came up a few times. The V call is TRBV6-5, the J call TRBJ1-2; a possible D gene is TRBD1 (6 bases). Germline CDR1 reads MNHEY; CDR2 reads SVGAGI. CDR3 length equals 15 residues. V lost 6 bases and J lost 0, with 14 bases in between. This CDR3 reads CASRTGGAANYGYTF. The CDR3 DNA follows: TGTGCCAGCAGGACCGGGGGCGCGGCTAACTATGGCTACACCTTC.

The sample holds one count of this clonotype. An end of the junction does not agree with germline; a read error may underlie this. J is TRBJ1-2 and V is TRBV10-3; D remains ambiguous. The CDR3 extends over 16 amino acids. Germline V gene data show CDR1 as ENHRY and CDR2 as SYGVKD. CDR3 sequence (DNA): TGTGCCAGCAGTGAAAACCAGGCAGGCGGAATTCCGGGCTACACCTTC. Amino acid sequence: CASSENQAGGIPGYTF.

The chain uses TRBV6-2 or TRBV6-3 and TRBJ1-1; 9 bases align to TRBD1. This CDR3 is built from 15 residues. Germline values: CDR1 MNHEY, CDR2 SVGEGT. The V and J ends lost 5 bases and 4 bases, in that order; junction bases with no gene match: 8. DNA of the CDR3: TGTGCCAGCAGTCCTCGACGGGACAGGGTCACTGAAGCTTTCTTT. Its translation: CASSPRRDRVTEAFF.

Ten or more counts support this clonotype. This rearrangement joins TRBV9 to TRBJ2-7, with 7 bases fitting TRBD1. The CDR3 extends over 16 amino acids. V dropped 4 bases and J dropped 4; count of bases not matched to a gene: 14. Looked up from germline, CDR1 is SGDLS and CDR2 is YYNGEE. The CDR3 loop is CASSPQGGQPNYEQYF. The CDR3 region has the DNA TGTGCCAGCAGCCCGCAAGGGGGACAGCCCAATTACGAGCAGTACTTC.

Ten or more counts support this clonotype. The rearrangement joins TRBV10-2 to TRBJ2-6; D is ambiguous. The ends were cut back, 7 bases at V and 0 bases at J, with 13 bases in the middle. The CDR3 is made up of 16 amino acids. CDR1 and CDR2 from the germline V gene are WSHSY and SAAADI. In DNA form, the CDR3 reads TGCGCCAGCACCCGAAGACATACCTCTGGGGCCAACGTCCTGACTTTC. Translated: CASTRRHTSGANVLTF.